The rows below give T cell receptor beta chains drawn from one sample of a study of blood T cell repertoires in COVID-19. The repertoire was sequenced with immunoSEQ multiplex PCR; TCRdb's copy has only in-frame clones and lacks some. The sample holds 200,000 to 300,000 clones, more than 85% seen once. Sequenced input: peripheral blood. These receptor sequences come from a person aged 18 to 30 with COVID-19, enrolled during active disease. CDR3s include the opening cysteine and the closing phenylalanine or tryptophan. A D gene is named only where the DNA matches it firmly. Clone size appears in some rows only: once, few, many, or a class for an expanded clone.

d_call	v_call	j_call	clone_size	cdr3_aa
.	TRBV5-8	TRBJ1-5	.	CASSLATLGEQPQHF
.	TRBV28	TRBJ2-4	once	CASSLVAKNIQYF
TRBD1	TRBV19	TRBJ2-5	.	CASSLRTGKETQYF
TRBD1	TRBV2	TRBJ2-2	.	CASKGTANTGELFF
.	TRBV28	TRBJ1-1	.	CASSPAGGTEAFF
TRBD1	TRBV28	TRBJ2-5	.	CASSSVTLGTDRPETQYF
.	TRBV12-3/TRBV12-4	TRBJ1-1	.	CASSLTVNTEAFF
.	TRBV6-5	TRBJ2-3	.	CASSYGQSDTQYF
.	TRBV6-5	TRBJ2-1	.	CASSYGLDGEQFF
TRBD2	TRBV18	TRBJ2-5	.	CASSAGLAGAGETQYF
.	TRBV9	TRBJ2-5	.	CASSVFNRERETQYF
.	TRBV19	TRBJ2-1	.	CASSIALSSYNEQFF
TRBD2	TRBV7-2	TRBJ2-7	.	CASSLAGFWEGTYEQYF
TRBD1	TRBV11-2	TRBJ2-3	many	CASSQMRGRTDTQYF
.	TRBV2	TRBJ1-1	.	CASIRTVVNTEAFF
TRBD2	TRBV7-6	TRBJ2-3	.	CASSLAQPSGGFGPSTDTQYF
.	TRBV19	TRBJ2-6	once	CATTPGASGANVLTF
.	TRBV11-2	TRBJ2-7	.	CASSLDGGGYEQYF
TRBD1	TRBV6-1	TRBJ1-3	.	CASSEAPGQGAGNTIYF
.	TRBV29-1	TRBJ2-1	.	CSVASINEQFF
.	TRBV6-1	TRBJ1-1	.	CASSEPPFGHLNTEAFF
.	TRBV30	TRBJ1-1	.	CAWGKTSQGPEAFF
TRBD2	TRBV19	TRBJ2-1	.	CASSPGLAGYNEQFF
.	TRBV3-1/TRBV3-2	TRBJ2-3	.	CASSESGSTDTQYF